This entry describes one T cell receptor (beta chain). What this receptor recognizes is not known. A much larger clone lies one base from this, so it may be a read error. Library preparation employed PCR. The instrument was a NextSeq 500. Preparation of bulk TCR libraries followed a previously described approach, with the TCR primers listed in Table S5. The Qiagen AllPrep DNA/RNA kit was used to purify total RNA. Reads from multiple sequencing runs of the same library were pooled before analysis. In the source study's methods: Reads were retained only if an exact TCR constant sequence was present, and the retained reads were trimmed to 150 nt and grouped according to their 12-nt molecular barcodes. Reads in each barcode group were sub-clustered using a 15% Levenshtein threshold, and a quality-weighted consensus sequence was built for each RNA molecule. Non-functional sequences were excluded, and lower-count sequences lying one edit away from another sequence were also excluded. On the basis of fitting two negative binomial distributions, barcode sub-clusters with fewer than 20% of the maximum read count were discarded. The raw public reads went through TCRdb reprocessing: fastp at Q25, MiXCR clone calling, in-frame beta chains kept. Rows are combined by CDR3 protein, so each entry shows the most common genes and DNA. Clone size and V and J calls follow TCRdb, not the original study. The sample contains hundreds of thousands of distinct CDR3 sequences, around 25% of them found a single time. 0.78% of the sample is in the top ten clones.

The germline V gene supplies CDR1 MGHDK and CDR2 SYGVNS. Measured from the cysteine to the phenylalanine, the CDR3 is 13 residues long. Kept here is only the CDR3 DNA, which spans 39 bases and is read in frame from base 1. This entry comes from a study of molecular identifiers for immune sequencing clone quantification (dated by TCRdb to 2016 to 2019). With regard to the full study: In a replicate experiment, RNA from around 20,000 or 100,000 naive CD8 T cells was split into five aliquots, four of which were sequenced. The study was a methods study using CD8 T cells to benchmark molecular-identifier clustering-based TCR repertoire sequencing (MIDCIRS) and TCR RNA copy counting.

Libraries of naive CD8 T cells were generated from roughly 21,000 to 960,000 sorted cells, with 10%, 30% or 50% of the purified RNA used. On a BD FACSAria II, naive CD8 T cells were FACS-sorted as CD8+CD4-CCR7+CD45RA+ and collected into RLT Plus buffer. To test detection sensitivity, Jurkat RNA equivalent to more than 8 TCR copies was spiked into samples of roughly 18,000-1,100,000 naive CD8 T cells. CD8 T cells were enriched with RosetteSep CD8+ T Cell Enrichment Cocktail and Ficoll-Paque, followed by ACK red cell lysis. What the work shows at the level of the full study, not this receptor alone: The sizes of highly expanded clones could end up underestimated when identical TCR molecules share a barcode. Modeling gave about 3.2 recovered TCR RNA copies per cell versus around 10 by digital PCR, implying about 30% capture efficiency. Spiked-in Jurkat TCR RNA equal to a single cell's worth was reported to be detectable even within 1,100,000 naive CD8 T cells. When barcode sub-clustering was left out, chimeric consensus sequences inflated TCR diversity, with chimeras reaching as high as 47%. Naive libraries contained spiked-in Jurkat TCR RNA (approximately nine copies' worth), which is not part of the donor repertoire. In CMV-specific effector cells, clones with more than 20 RNA copies accounted for over 98% of molecules, whereas in naive cells such clones accounted for under 1%.

The receptor was isolated from a human donor in good health. Some libraries in this study had Jurkat cell RNA spiked in. Sequenced: naive CD8+ T cells from blood, with Jurkat cell RNA spiked in. Read against the paper, the sample's cell subset or site label means: FACS-sorted CD8+CD4-CCR7+CD45RA+ naive T cells. The V and J genes are TRBV25-1 and TRBJ2-7, and TRBD1 aligns with 9 junction nucleotides. CDR3 reads: CASSDTGGGEQHF. The DNA is TGTGCCAGCAGTGATACAGGGGGCGGCGAGCAGCACTTC.